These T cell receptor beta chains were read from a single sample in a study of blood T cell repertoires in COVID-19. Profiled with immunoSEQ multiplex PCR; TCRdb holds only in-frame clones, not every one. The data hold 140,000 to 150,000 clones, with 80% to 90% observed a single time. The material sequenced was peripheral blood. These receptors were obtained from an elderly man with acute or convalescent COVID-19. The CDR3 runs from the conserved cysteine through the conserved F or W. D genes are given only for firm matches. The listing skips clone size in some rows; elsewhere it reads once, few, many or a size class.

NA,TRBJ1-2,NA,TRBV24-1,CATSEEAGGYTF,TGTGCCACAAGTGAGGAGGCGGGCGGCTACACCTTC
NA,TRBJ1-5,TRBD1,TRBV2,CASTRGTGGNQPQHF,TGTGCCAGCACCCGAGGGACAGGGGGCAATCAGCCCCAGCATTTT
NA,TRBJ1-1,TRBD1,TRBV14,CASSQIRPGGNTEAFF,TGTGCCAGCAGCCAAATCAGGCCAGGGGGGAACACTGAAGCTTTCTTT
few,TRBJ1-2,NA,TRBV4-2,CASSRLQGREGYTF,TGTGCCAGCAGCCGCCTACAGGGCAGAGAAGGCTACACCTTC
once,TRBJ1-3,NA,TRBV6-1,CASSEAAGNTIYF,TGTGCCAGCAGTGAAGCAGCCGGAAACACCATATATTTT
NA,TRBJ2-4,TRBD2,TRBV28,CASIAGGSSVGKNIQYF,TGTGCCAGCATAGCGGGGGGGTCCTCTGTTGGCAAAAACATTCAGTACTTC
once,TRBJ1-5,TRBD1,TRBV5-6,CASSKYRGQPQHF,TGTGCCAGCAGCAAATACAGGGGTCAGCCCCAGCATTTT
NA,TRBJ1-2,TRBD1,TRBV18,CASSPLHSQGGYGYTF,TGTGCCAGCTCACCCCTTCACAGCCAGGGGGGCTATGGCTACACCTTC
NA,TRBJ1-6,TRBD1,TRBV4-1,CASSQGTGGFSPLHF,TGCGCCAGCAGCCAAGGGACAGGGGGTTTTTCACCCCTCCACTTT
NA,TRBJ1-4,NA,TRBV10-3,CAISETLRLATNEKLFF,TGTGCCATCAGTGAGACCCTTAGACTTGCAACTAATGAAAAACTGTTTTTT
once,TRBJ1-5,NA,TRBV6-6,CASSSALRGYNQPQHF,TGTGCCAGCAGTTCAGCCCTTCGGGGATACAATCAGCCCCAGCATTTT
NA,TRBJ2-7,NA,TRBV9,CASSVGGSSLGDEQYF,TGTGCCAGCAGCGTAGGAGGGTCTAGCTTGGGAGACGAGCAGTACTTC
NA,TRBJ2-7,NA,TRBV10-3,CAISESGARDEQYF,TGTGCCATCAGTGAGTCGGGGGCGCGGGACGAGCAGTACTTC
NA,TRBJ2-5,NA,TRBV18,CASSPRTRTQGSETQYF,TGTGCCAGCTCACCGAGAACCCGGACCCAGGGATCAGAGACCCAGTACTTC
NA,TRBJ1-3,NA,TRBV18,CASSAGLAGNTIYF,TGTGCCAGCTCAGCAGGGTTGGCTGGAAACACCATATATTTT
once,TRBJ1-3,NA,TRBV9,CASSVESGNTIYF,TGTGCCAGCAGCGTGGAGTCTGGAAACACCATATATTTT
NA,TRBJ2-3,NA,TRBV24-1,CATSDLERGLNTDTQYF,TGTGCCACCAGTGATTTGGAGAGAGGACTGAACACAGATACGCAGTATTTT
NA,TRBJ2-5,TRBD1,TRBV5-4,CASSPNSDREVEYF,TGTGCCAGCAGCCCCAACTCGGACAGGGAGGTTGAGTACTTC
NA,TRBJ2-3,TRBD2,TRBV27,CASSFGGSTDTQYF,TGTGCCAGCAGTTTCGGGGGGAGCACAGATACGCAGTATTTT
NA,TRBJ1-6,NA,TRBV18,CASSPESESPLHF,TGTGCCAGCTCACCCGAGAGCGAATCACCCCTCCACTTT
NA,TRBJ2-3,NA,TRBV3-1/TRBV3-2,CASSLAAGTSTDTQYF,TGTGCCAGCAGCCTGGCGGCCGGGACAAGCACAGATACGCAGTATTTT
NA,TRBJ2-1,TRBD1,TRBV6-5,CASTVGQTSYNEQFF,TGTGCCAGCACCGTGGGACAGACCTCCTACAATGAGCAGTTCTTC
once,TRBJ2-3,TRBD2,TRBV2,CASKAGVVVDTQYF,TGTGCCAGCAAGGCGGGAGTAGTGGTAGATACGCAGTATTTT
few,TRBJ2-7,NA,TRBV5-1,CASSLGQTSSYEQYF,TGCGCCAGCAGCTTGGGACAGACCAGCTCCTACGAGCAGTACTTC
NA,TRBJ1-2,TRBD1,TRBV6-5,CASRETGVDYGYTF,TGTGCCAGCAGAGAGACAGGGGTCGACTATGGCTACACCTTC
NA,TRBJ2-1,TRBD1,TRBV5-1,CASSLAGGFDEQFF,TGCGCCAGCAGCTTGGCAGGGGGTTTCGATGAGCAGTTCTTC
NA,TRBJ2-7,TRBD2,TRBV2,CASSEGAPGAGGYSYEQYF,TGTGCCAGCAGTGAAGGGGCACCAGGAGCGGGAGGGTACTCCTACGAGCAGTACTTC
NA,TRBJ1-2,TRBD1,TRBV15,CATSRDPDRAVGGYTF,TGTGCCACCAGCAGAGATCCTGACAGGGCTGTCGGTGGCTACACCTTC
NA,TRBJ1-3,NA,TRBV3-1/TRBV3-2,CASSQRGGRNTIYF,TGTGCCAGCAGCCAACGGGGAGGGAGAAACACCATATATTTT
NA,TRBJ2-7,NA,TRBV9,CASSVGAGPLEQYF,TGTGCCAGCAGCGTAGGGGCAGGGCCCCTCGAGCAGTACTTC
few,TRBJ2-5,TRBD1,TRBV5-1,CASSLRGMGSGTGPQETQYF,TGCGCCAGCAGCTTGCGCGGTATGGGGTCCGGGACAGGGCCCCAAGAGACCCAGTACTTC
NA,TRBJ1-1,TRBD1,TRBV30,CAWNYGTGVQTEAFF,TGTGCCTGGAACTATGGGACAGGGGTTCAAACTGAAGCTTTCTTT
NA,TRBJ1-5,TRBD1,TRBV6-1,CASSETGAGLPQHF,TGTGCCAGCAGTGAAACAGGGGCAGGTTTGCCCCAGCATTTT
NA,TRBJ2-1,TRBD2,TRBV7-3,CASSSPLRAGDREQFF,TGTGCCAGCAGCTCCCCTCTACGAGCGGGAGATAGGGAGCAGTTCTTC
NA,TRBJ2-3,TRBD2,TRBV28,CASSLSGGAVDTQYF,TGTGCCAGCAGTTTATCGGGAGGGGCGGTGGATACGCAGTATTTT
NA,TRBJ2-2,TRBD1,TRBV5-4,CASSSYRGTNTGELFF,TGTGCCAGCAGCTCATACAGGGGCACTAACACCGGGGAGCTGTTTTTT
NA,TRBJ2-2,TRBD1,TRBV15,CATSSGTGRTGELFF,TGTGCCACCAGCAGCGGGACAGGGAGAACCGGGGAGCTGTTTTTT
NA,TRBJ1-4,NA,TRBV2,CASSINPGWLFF,TGTGCCAGCAGTATCAATCCAGGGTGGCTGTTTTTT
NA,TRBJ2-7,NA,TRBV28,CASARQSYEQYF,TGTGCCAGCGCCCGACAGTCGTACGAGCAGTACTTC
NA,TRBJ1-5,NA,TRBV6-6,CASRTGNNQPQHF,TGTGCCAGCAGAACGGGGAACAATCAGCCCCAGCATTTT
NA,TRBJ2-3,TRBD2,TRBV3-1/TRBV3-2,CASSRGGADTQYF,TGTGCCAGCAGCCGTGGGGGGGCAGATACGCAGTATTTT
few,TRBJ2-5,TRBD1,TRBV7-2,CASSVEGAQTPQYF,TGTGCCAGCAGTGTCGAGGGGGCGCAAACCCCCCAGTACTTC
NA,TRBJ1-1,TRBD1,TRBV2,CASTPGQGSEAFF,TGTGCCAGCACACCGGGACAGGGGTCTGAAGCTTTCTTT
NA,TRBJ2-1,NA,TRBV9,CASSVELLSYNEQFF,TGTGCCAGCAGCGTAGAACTCTTGTCCTACAATGAGCAGTTCTTC
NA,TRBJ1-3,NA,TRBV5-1,CASSANGHSGNTIYF,TGCGCCAGCAGCGCCAATGGACACTCTGGAAACACCATATATTTT
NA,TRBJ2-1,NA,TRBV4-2,CASSQGQGSYNEQFF,TGTGCCAGCAGCCAAGGCCAGGGTTCCTACAATGAGCAGTTCTTC